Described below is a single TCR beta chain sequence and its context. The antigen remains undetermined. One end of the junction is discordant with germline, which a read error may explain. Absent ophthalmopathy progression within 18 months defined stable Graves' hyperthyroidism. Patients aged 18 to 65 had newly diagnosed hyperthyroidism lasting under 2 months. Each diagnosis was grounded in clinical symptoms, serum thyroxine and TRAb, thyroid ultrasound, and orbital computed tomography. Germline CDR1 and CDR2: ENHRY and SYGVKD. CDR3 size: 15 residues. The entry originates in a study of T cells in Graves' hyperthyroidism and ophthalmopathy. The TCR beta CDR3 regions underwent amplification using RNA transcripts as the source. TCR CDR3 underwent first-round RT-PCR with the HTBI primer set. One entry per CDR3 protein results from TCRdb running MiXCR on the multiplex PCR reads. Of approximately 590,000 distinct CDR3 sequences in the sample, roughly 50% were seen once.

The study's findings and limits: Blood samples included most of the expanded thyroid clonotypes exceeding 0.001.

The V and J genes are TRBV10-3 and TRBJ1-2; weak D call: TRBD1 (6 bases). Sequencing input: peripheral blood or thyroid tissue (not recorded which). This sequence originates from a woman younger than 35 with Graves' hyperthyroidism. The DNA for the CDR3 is TGTGCCAGCAGTTTAGGACAGACGACCAACTATGGCTACACCTTC. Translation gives CASSLGQTTNYGYTF.